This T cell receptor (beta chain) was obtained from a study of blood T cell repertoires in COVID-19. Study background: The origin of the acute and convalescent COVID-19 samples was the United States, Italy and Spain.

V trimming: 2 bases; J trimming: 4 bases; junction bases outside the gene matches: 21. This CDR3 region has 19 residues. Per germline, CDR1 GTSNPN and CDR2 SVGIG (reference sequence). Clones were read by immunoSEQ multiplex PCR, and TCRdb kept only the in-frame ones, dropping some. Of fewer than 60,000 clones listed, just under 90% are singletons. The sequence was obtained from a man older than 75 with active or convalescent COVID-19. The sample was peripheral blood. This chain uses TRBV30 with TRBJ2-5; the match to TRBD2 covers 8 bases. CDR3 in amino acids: CAWSPYSLGSGSRTETQYF. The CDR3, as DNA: TGTGCCTGGAGTCCTTACAGCCTTGGGAGCGGGAGTCGAACAGAGACCCAGTACTTC. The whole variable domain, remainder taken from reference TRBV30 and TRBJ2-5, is SQTIHQWPATLVQPVGSPLSLECTVEGTSNPNLYWYRQAAGRGLQLLFYSVGIGQISSEVPQNLSASRPQDRQFILSSKKLLLSDSGFYLCAWSPYSLGSGSRTETQYFGPGTRLLVL.